This T cell receptor (beta chain) was documented in a study of blood T cell repertoires in COVID-19. Study as a whole: The United States, Italy and Spain supplied acute and convalescent COVID-19 samples. Sample material is recorded as cDNA or gDNA derived from T cells, B-cell-depleted T cells, or PBMCs.

Per the original methods: Estimation of nucleated cell counts was performed using reference gene primer amplification. Some clones are missing from TCRdb's copy, which holds only in-frame ones; the method was immunoSEQ multiplex PCR. V and J calls and clone size are copied from that table; D and trimming were computed from the DNA. This repertoire shows about 58,000 clones, 75% to 90% found once; its top ten account for roughly 8%. This CDR3 region has 16 residues. Looked up from germline, CDR1 is SGHAT and CDR2 is FQNNGV. V lost 4 bases to trimming and J lost 0 bases; unmatched junction nucleotides: 7.

The sample consisted of peripheral blood. The source of this sequence is a woman between 65 and 79 years old with active COVID-19. The chain uses TRBV11-2 and TRBJ1-1, with 8 bases matching TRBD1. The CDR3 is CASSSQGAGVNTEAFF. The CDR3 DNA reads TGTGCCAGCAGCTCCCAGGGGGCCGGGGTGAACACTGAAGCTTTCTTT.